The 4 T cell receptor beta chains presented below share a single source sample, sequenced in a study of blood T cell repertoires in COVID-19. The protocol was immunoSEQ multiplex PCR, while the TCRdb copy is restricted to in-frame clones and leaves out a portion. Here the sample spans 150,000 or so clones, around 90% being singletons. Sample: PBMCs or T cells enriched from blood (not recorded which). These receptors were obtained from a woman in her 40s who had been exposed to COVID-19.

This sequence joins TRBV9 and TRBJ1-2; TRBD1 agrees at 9 bases. This CDR3 is built from 14 residues. Germline CDR1 is SGDLS and CDR2 is YYNGEE. After removal of 3 bases from V and 4 bases from J, the junction contained 4 bases not matched to a gene. CDR3 protein: CASSAGQGTYGYTF. The CDR3 nucleotides read TGTGCCAGCAGCGCAGGACAGGGGACCTATGGCTACACCTTC.

V is TRBV6-5 and J is TRBJ1-6; 8 bases fit TRBD1. CDR3 length: 14 residues. V shed 5 bases, J shed 7 bases, and the junction held 4 bases outside the gene matches. The germline CDR1 and CDR2 sequences are MNHEY and SVGAGI. CDR3 DNA: TGTGCCAGCAGTCGAAGACAGGGGAATTCACCCCTCCACTTT. It specifies CASSRRQGNSPLHF.

The J gene is TRBJ1-6, the V gene TRBV4-1; D not resolved. V was clipped by 0 bases and J by 11 bases, with 14 bases between them. The CDR3 is made up of 15 amino acids. Germline CDR1 and CDR2: MGHRA and YSYEKL. CDR3 protein: CASSQEPGRMAPLHF. CDR3 coding DNA: TGCGCCAGCAGCCAAGAACCGGGGAGAATGGCACCCCTCCACTTT.

The rearrangement uses TRBV9 and TRBJ2-3, with D tentatively TRBD2 (5 bases). Germline V lookup: CDR1 SGDLS, CDR2 YYNGEE. V was cut by 4 bases and J by 2 bases, with 14 bases left in between. This CDR3 spans 15 amino acids. CDR3 residues: CASSSTGLNTDTQYF. CDR3 nucleotide sequence: TGTGCCAGCAGCTCAACCGGACTGAACACAGATACGCAGTATTTT.